A selection of T cell receptor beta chains follows, all from one sample in a study of radiotherapy plus CTLA-4 blockade in lung cancer. The method was immunoSEQ multiplex PCR; TCRdb's version includes in-frame clones alone and lacks a portion of them. The sample contains about 97,000 clones, about four fifths of which appear only once. The source was peripheral blood, collected from a patient treated with radiotherapy plus ipilimumab. All receptors come from a human donor with non-small cell lung cancer who had a partial response to radiotherapy plus ipilimumab. Some clones in this sample may be carry-over from other donors' samples. Both conserved end residues are part of each CDR3. Clone sizes are given selectively: once, few, many, or a class where the clone is expanded.

clone_size j_call v_call cdr3_aa
- TRBJ2-7 TRBV29-1 CSVYTGTNAYEQYF
- TRBJ2-1 TRBV6-1 CASSEARGGGSLYEQFF
- TRBJ1-4 TRBV10-1 CASSPDRTDEKLFF
- TRBJ2-3 TRBV15 CATSSGTTNTDTQYF
- TRBJ1-1 TRBV5-8 CARPPKRGMNTEAFF
- TRBJ2-1 TRBV20-1 CSANRNNEQFF
few TRBJ2-1 TRBV29-1 CSAPDARKPHRQDEQFF
- TRBJ2-2 TRBV5-1 CASSLLQGTGELFF
once TRBJ2-5 TRBV7-2 CASSLTSGRGQETQYF
- TRBJ2-1 TRBV7-9 CASSRLVSSYNEQFF
- TRBJ2-5 TRBV9 CASSAPGLKAGTQYF
- TRBJ1-1 TRBV11-3 CAGSLEWNTEAFF
few TRBJ1-6 TRBV28 CASSSLSGLYSPLHF
once TRBJ2-7 TRBV19 CASLLALHEQYF
- TRBJ2-5 TRBV11-2 CASSLFGGSEFSETQYF
- TRBJ1-1 TRBV28 CASSPDRGRNTEAFF
- TRBJ1-2 TRBV18 CASSPNRANYGYTF
- TRBJ2-2 TRBV7-3 CASSSDTGELFF
- TRBJ2-1 TRBV15 CATSRDRGLGNEQFF
- TRBJ2-1 TRBV5-4 CASSRLGLAGRNEQFF
- TRBJ2-3 TRBV28 CASRPQNPLQGSSSTDTQYF
few TRBJ2-3 TRBV13 CASSFPGSTDTQYF
- TRBJ2-1 TRBV5-4 CASSLGRGGYNEQFF
- TRBJ2-1 TRBV9 CASSVSRGSYNEQFF
once TRBJ1-4 TRBV14 CASSRGSWGEKLFF
- - TRBV19 CASSYQVFYEQYF
- TRBJ2-1 TRBV5-1 CASSRALEVTEQFF
- TRBJ2-5 TRBV9 CASSVGASGVGQETQYF
many TRBJ2-1 TRBV9 CASSVPGGYNEQFF